Reported below is one TCR beta chain. In this sample, this clonotype turned up many times. Its antigen is still unknown. No base quality values were provided; no much bigger clone lies one nucleotide off. Libraries were constructed by multiplex PCR. Sequenced on an Illumina HiSeq 4000. TCR beta libraries were built with iRepertoire HTBI primers and Arm-PCR amplification of CDR3 regions. PCR products were gel purified before sequencing. The study's processing was this. Gene usage analysis of CDR3 amino acid clonotypes used the approximately 62 TRBV and 11 to 15 TRBJ segments found across samples. COPE and FqMerger were used to merge filtered high-quality paired reads into contigs. BLAST was used to align contigs to the IMGT TRBV, TRBD and TRBJ reference genes, and CDR3 was defined following IMGT. Clonotypes above 0.1% frequency were classified as highly expanded clones. Shannon entropy was used to measure repertoire diversity, and the Gini coefficient was used to measure V-J evenness. Public clonotypes were defined as clonotypes shared by more than one individual. TCRdb ran its own pipeline on the public reads, namely fastp trimming at Q25 and MiXCR clone calling, and kept in-frame beta chains. Rows are unified per CDR3 protein, each entry keeping the most common DNA and genes. These V and J calls derive from TCRdb rather than the authors' analysis. This sample gives roughly 500,000 distinct CDR3 sequences in total; 14% of them show up just once. Roughly 15% of the sample goes to the ten largest clones.

This record comes from a study of regulatory T cells in long-lasting Graves disease (dated by TCRdb to about 2021). Regarding the research as a whole: In the newly diagnosed Graves' disease group, patients had been taking antithyroid drugs for less than 3 months. Peripheral blood TCR sequencing and RNA sequencing compared persistent Graves' disease patients with newly diagnosed Graves' disease patients. The study took place in China and was registered as a clinical trial. A total of around 35 samples underwent TCR sequencing, from roughly 13 patients with persistent Graves' disease and approximately 20 patients with newly diagnosed Graves' disease. What the study reported, not specific to this receptor: The study examined only peripheral blood because the primary lesion, thyroid tissue, could not be accessed. Persistent patients shared more public clonotypes among themselves (around 2,700) than newly diagnosed patients did (about 970). The authors acknowledged the small sample size as a limitation that may reduce accuracy. Lower TCR Shannon entropy and fewer highly expanded clones were observed in persistent Graves' disease patients than in newly diagnosed patients, which suggested clonal expansion. Sequencing and analysis were restricted to the TCR beta chain.

The time point label on this specimen signifies: newly diagnosed GD, antithyroid drugs for less than 3 months. For both TCR sequencing and RNA sequencing, RNA was extracted from PBMCs using TRIzol. Graves' disease was diagnosed according to American Thyroid Association guidelines. The patients came from an endocrinology department in Xi'an, China. Each patient gave approximately 10 milliliters of peripheral blood, collected in an EDTA anticoagulant tube. Ficoll Paque Plus density gradient separation was used to isolate PBMCs, and no additional T cell sorting was done. RNA quality was checked with an Agilent 2100 Bioanalyzer and agarose gel, and concentration with a NanoDrop 2000. This sample was shared with a second study, whose subject was T cells in Graves' hyperthyroidism and ophthalmopathy. The second investigation adds: Stable Graves' hyperthyroidism was defined as no progression to ophthalmopathy during 18 months of follow-up. The hyperthyroidism patients were between 18 and 65 years old and newly diagnosed, with a disease duration of less than 2 months. Exclusion was applied to patients with uncontrolled infections, other autoimmune diseases, pregnancy or lactation. Diagnoses were based on clinical symptoms, serum thyroxine and TRAb, thyroid ultrasound and orbital computed tomography. For the first round of RT-PCR on the TCR CDR3, the HTBI primer set was used together with the Qiagen OneStep RT-PCR kit. Most expanded thyroid clonotypes (frequency above 0.001) were also detected in blood, suggesting blood repertoires may reflect thyroid immune responses. A 13 V-J signature model separated ophthalmopathy from stable hyperthyroidism, with approximately 87% sensitivity and approximately 81% specificity in cross-validation and 80%/75% in testing. During validation, the model predicted progression to ophthalmopathy a median of roughly six months ahead of onset, with almost 71% sensitivity and 72.22% specificity. A discovery cohort of approximately 97 patients, roughly 45 with Graves' ophthalmopathy and fewer than 65 with stable Graves' hyperthyroidism, was used to find distinguishing TCR V-J signatures. An independent validation cohort of fewer than 20 hyperthyroidism patients and approximately 15 patients who later progressed to ophthalmopathy tested prospective prediction of ophthalmopathy. The approximately 100 discovery patients were divided at random into training and test sets in a 7:3 ratio. Thyroid tissue and blood T-cell repertoires from more than five Graves' hyperthyroidism patients were also compared in the study. Following sampling, methimazole starting at 30 mg daily was given to hyperthyroidism patients, and high-dose intravenous methylprednisolone was given to ophthalmopathy patients. Libraries were constructed in a second round of multiplex PCR, after which size selection and purification were performed. Sequencing of the libraries was done on an Illumina HiSeq2000 using paired-end 100 bp reads. SOAPnuke was used to process the raw data, removing reads that contained adapters or uncalled bases, had a mean Phred below 15, or lacked an exact match to the constant primer or identifier. COPE v1.2.5 was used to merge high-quality paired reads, and clonotypes were defined as unique nucleotide sequences. MiTCR v1.1 was used to align clonotypes to the IMGT TRBV, TRBD and TRBJ reference segments. The analysis was restricted to V-J combinations with a frequency above 0.0001, which together covered around 99% of the repertoires. The TCS score was defined as F50 (clonal expansion) divided by E x V (chaos), with BLOSUM62-based TCRdist calculated between CDR3 peptides within each V-J. Welch's t-statistics and random forest reduced around 520 V-J features to 13, which were used in a naive Bayes classifier (R e1071). No statistical method was used to set the sample size in advance, and investigators knew the group allocation. The paper reports TCR Vbeta CDR3 sequencing of fewer than 150 peripheral blood samples: approximately 43 ophthalmopathy, roughly 80 hyperthyroidism and approximately 17 progressor patients.

Sample: peripheral blood mononuclear cells (PBMCs), taken at new diagnosis, from a patient treated with antithyroid drugs. The receptor was derived from a woman aged 45-65 years with Graves disease. Donor details come from another sample of the same person, matched by shared clones.

The sequence in DNA is TGTGCCAGCAGTGTAAAGGAGGAGAGTAGTCCGGGGGAGTCTGGGGCCAACGTCCTGACTTTC. Translated, this gives CASSVKEESSPGESGANVLTF. Recombination joined TRBV2 with TRBJ2-6; the D region possibly corresponds to TRBD2 (6 bases align). Taken from cysteine to phenylalanine, the CDR3 has 21 residues. Only the CDR3 region is kept as DNA, spanning 63 bases read in frame from base 1. Deletion took 4 bases off V and 1 base off J, with a span of 26 bases between the germline ends. CDR1 SNHLY and CDR2 FYNNEI were looked up in the germline V gene. Outside the CDR3, residues come from the reference TRBV2 and TRBJ2-6 proteins, so the full variable domain is: EPEVTQTPSHQVTQMGQEVILRCVPISNHLYFYWYRQILGQKVEFLVSFYNNEISEKSEIFDDQFSVERPDGSNFTLKIRSTKLEDSAMYFCASSVKEESSPGESGANVLTFGAGSRLTVL.